These 32 T cell receptor beta chains were all obtained from the same sample, sequenced in a study of blood T cells in healthy people across ages (dated by TCRdb to the mid-2010s). Library preparation used 5' RACE. Reads for this sample came from an Illumina HiSeq 2500. A second about 7 to 12 cycle PCR used a sample-barcoded 5' primer and a J-beta primer mix. TCRdb redid the processing of the public reads, applying fastp at Q25 and MiXCR, and retained in-frame beta chains. A single entry per CDR3 protein holds the most common genes and DNA from its merged rows. In all, the sample holds 350,000 to 450,000 distinct CDR3 sequences, and approximately 51% of those were seen once. Around 49% of the sample comes from the top ten. Input material: blood. The receptors were sampled from a man in his 60s in good health.

Here the CDR3 reads CASSLGGGGSEAFF. The DNA of the CDR3 is TGTGCCAGCAGCTTAGGAGGGGGAGGATCTGAAGCTTTCTTT. The chain couples TRBV7-8 to TRBJ1-1, with a tentative D call TRBD1 (6 bases). Trimming took 1 base from V and 6 from J, leaving 12 bases between them. There are 14 residues in the CDR3. Germline CDR1 and CDR2: SGHVS and FQNEAQ.

The rearrangement joins TRBV29-1 to TRBJ2-3; 10 bases map to TRBD2. The V gene's germline CDR1 is SQVTM and CDR2 ANQGSEA. The J segment lost 2 bases and the V segment lost 6 bases, leaving 8 bases of the junction unmatched. CDR3 length: 15 amino acids. In nucleotides, the CDR3 is TGCAGCGTGGCGAAACTAGCGGGGCCCACAGATACGCAGTATTTT. Translated: CSVAKLAGPTDTQYF.

With regard to this clonotype: A much larger clone lies a single base off, so this may be a read error. The chain has TRBV21-1 and TRBJ2-7. TRBV21-1 is a pseudogene. The CDR3 contains 12 residues. CDR3 bases: TGTGCCGCACTTCCTAAGCCCCACGAGCAGTACTTC. Its protein product is CAALPKPHEQYF.

V and J are TRBV20-1 and TRBJ2-1; 7 positions agree with TRBD1. Looked up from germline, CDR1 is DFQATT and CDR2 is SNEGSKA (reference sequence). The CDR3 length is 14 residues. V was pared by 2 bases and J by 3 bases, with 4 bases of the junction left unmatched. The CDR3 nucleotides read TGCAGTGCTAGATCCTGGGACAGCTACAATGAGCAGTTCTTC. Amino acid sequence: CSARSWDSYNEQFF.

On this clonotype itself: The junction and the germline gene differ at one end; a read error may be behind it. V usage is TRBV6-6 and J usage is TRBJ2-5; TRBD2 matches at 11 bases. This CDR3 has 15 residues. Per the germline V gene, CDR1 is MNHNY and CDR2 is SVGAGI (reference sequence). CDR3 bases: TGTGTCAGCAGCTCCGGGACTAGCGGTTACAATGAGCAGTACTTC. Protein sequence: CVSSSGTSGYNEQYF.

This clonotype was detected only a few times. The chain employs TRBV30 and TRBJ1-1; D is ambiguous. This CDR3 spans 11 amino acids. The germline V gene has CDR1 GTSNPN and CDR2 SVGIG (reference sequence). The V gene lost 5 bases and the J gene lost 12 bases, with 16 bases spanning the gap. This CDR3 is CAWGLPRMSFF. In DNA, the CDR3 is TGTGCCTGGGGGCTGCCCAGGATGTCTTTCTTT.

This chain joins TRBV7-6 and TRBJ2-7, with D perhaps TRBD1 (6 bases). Trimming removed 3 bases from V and 3 bases from J, with 15 bases in between. The CDR3 has 15 amino acids. From germline, CDR1 is SGHVS and CDR2 FNYEAQ. The CDR3 DNA reads as TGTGCCAGCAGCTTTGGGACACCGGAGGTCTACGAGCAGTACTTC. Its protein product is CASSFGTPEVYEQYF.

The chain recombines TRBV6-5 with TRBJ2-6, with TRBD2 as a possible D gene (5 bases). Germline V gene data show CDR1 as MNHEY and CDR2 as SVGAGI. This CDR3 spans 15 amino acids. V was clipped by 4 bases and J by 1 base, with 8 bases between them. CDR3 region: CASSSGKSGANVLTF. In DNA, the CDR3 is TGTGCCAGCAGTTCGGGGAAATCTGGGGCCAACGTCCTGACTTTC.

This clonotype has ten or more counts. The CDR3 loop is CASSITGNSYEQYF. The DNA for the CDR3 is TGTGCCAGCAGTATTACAGGGAACTCCTACGAGCAGTACTTC. This chain links TRBV2 with TRBJ2-7; the D gene is possibly TRBD1 (6 bases). Trimming took 5 bases from V and 0 from J, leaving 11 bases between them. The CDR3 covers 14 residues. Germline-derived CDR1 and CDR2 are SNHLY and FYNNEI.

This clonotype was counted a few times. The gene calls are TRBV11-2 and TRBJ2-4, with D uncertain. Germline V gene lookup returns CDR1 SGHAT and CDR2 FQNNGV. Trimming removed 5 bases from V and 2 bases from J, with 7 bases in between. The CDR3 contains 13 residues. The CDR3 sequence is CASSVGPKNIQYF. The CDR3 DNA follows: TGTGCCAGCAGCGTAGGGCCCAAAAACATTCAGTACTTC.

This chain joins TRBV4-2 and TRBJ1-2, with TRBD1 matching over 9 bases. The germline CDR1 and CDR2 sequences are LGHNA and YNFKEQ. The ends lost 4 bases at V and 3 bases at J; junction bases unmatched: 9. The CDR3 contains 16 residues. CDR3 in amino acids: CASSRSGQGRDYGYTF. CDR3 in DNA: TGTGCCAGCAGCCGATCGGGACAGGGTAGAGACTATGGCTACACCTTC.

The chain uses TRBV11-1 and TRBJ2-1, with 7 bases fitting TRBD2. V trimming: 0 bases; J trimming: 6 bases; junction bases outside the gene matches: 5. CDR3 length equals 15 residues. Germline loops: CDR1 SGHAT, CDR2 FQDESV (reference sequence). CDR3 bases: TGTGCCAGCAGCTTAGCCCGGGACTACACCAATGAGCAGTTCTTC. This sequence encodes CASSLARDYTNEQFF.

This clonotype appeared a few times. The V and J genes are TRBV7-2 and TRBJ2-3, with D maybe TRBD2 (6 bases). This CDR3 has 16 residues. The germline V and J ends were trimmed by 6 bases and 2 bases, with 18 bases remaining between them. Germline V gene sequence: CDR1 SGHTA, CDR2 FQGNSA. CDR3 loop: CASSWSGPTVTDTQYF. The CDR3 coding sequence is TGTGCCAGCAGTTGGAGCGGGCCAACAGTCACAGATACGCAGTATTTT.

The chain couples TRBV12-3 or TRBV12-4 to TRBJ2-1; 7 nucleotides agree with TRBD1. This CDR3 region has 15 residues. J gave up 4 bases and V 8 bases, and 11 bases lay outside the gene matches. Written as DNA, the CDR3 is TGTGCCAGCCTTTATTTAACAGGGGCGTACAATGAGCAGTTCTTC. Amino acid sequence: CASLYLTGAYNEQFF.

CDR3 nucleotides: TGCAGCGTTTCAAGTCTGGTCAACTATGGCTACACCTTC. Translation gives CSVSSLVNYGYTF. The chain combines TRBV29-1 with TRBJ1-2; D remains unclear. The germline gives CDR1 SQVTM, CDR2 ANQGSEA. The CDR3 spans 13 residues. Trimming took off 5 bases at V and 2 bases at J, with 12 bases between the two ends.

This clonotype came up once. The gene calls are TRBV5-1 and TRBJ2-6; no reliable D call. The CDR3 is made up of 13 amino acids. The germline V gene encodes CDR1 SGHRS and CDR2 YFSETQ. Between the trimmed V and J ends, which lost 10 bases and 12 bases, there was a span of 20 bases. The CDR3 sequence is CAADHSQRSVLTF. The DNA of the CDR3 is TGCGCCGCGGACCACTCACAAAGGAGCGTCCTGACTTTC.

The chain combines TRBV7-2 with TRBJ2-7; D is uncertain. In germline, CDR1 is SGHTA, CDR2 FQGNSA. V lost 1 base and J lost 0, with 10 bases in between. The CDR3 runs 15 residues. As DNA, the CDR3 is TGTGCCAGCAGCTTAGGGTCAGCCTTCTCCTACGAGCAGTACTTC. This sequence encodes CASSLGSAFSYEQYF.

This clonotype has just a few counts. This sequence joins TRBV29-1 and TRBJ2-5; 9 bases fit TRBD1. From germline, CDR1 is SQVTM and CDR2 ANQGSEA. J gave up 1 base and V 2 bases, and 2 bases lay outside the gene matches. This CDR3 has 14 residues. CDR3: CSVERDRAQETQYF. The CDR3 DNA follows: TGCAGCGTTGAACGGGACAGGGCCCAAGAGACCCAGTACTTC.

The V and J genes are TRBV27 and TRBJ1-1; 8 positions agree with TRBD1. Unmatched junction bases numbered 6, after V lost 5 bases and J lost 1 base. The CDR3 spans 15 residues. The germline CDR1 and CDR2 sequences are MNHEY and SMNVEV (reference sequence). The CDR3: CASSTYRGRNTEAFF. CDR3 bases: TGTGCCAGCAGTACTTACAGGGGGAGGAACACTGAAGCTTTCTTT.

This clonotype was counted ten times or more. The genes are TRBV12-3 or TRBV12-4 and TRBJ2-2, with TRBD1 as a possible D gene (5 bases). V was clipped by 8 bases and J by 6 bases, with 10 bases between them. CDR3 length equals 12 residues. The CDR3 DNA is TGTGCCAGCCTCAGGGTTTCCGGGGAGCTGTTTTTT. Its translation is CASLRVSGELFF.

The rearrangement uses TRBV20-1 and TRBJ2-7; D call uncertain. The V end lost 0 bases, the J end lost 3 bases, and 12 bases lay between the germline ends. Per the germline V gene, CDR1 is DFQATT and CDR2 is SNEGSKA (reference sequence). The CDR3 runs 14 residues. The CDR3 nucleotides read TGCAGTGCTAGAGATTACGGAGCCCTCTACGAGCAGTACTTC. Protein: CSARDYGALYEQYF.

In this sample, this clonotype turned up many times. This chain joins TRBV20-1 and TRBJ2-3; no definite D call. CDR1 is DFQATT and CDR2 is SNEGSKA in the germline V gene (reference sequence). CDR3 size: 15 residues. Trimming removed 0 bases at V and 1 base at J, with 11 bases between. Here the CDR3 reads CSARDLRRGTDTQYF. The CDR3 DNA is TGCAGTGCTAGAGATCTGCGAAGGGGCACAGATACGCAGTATTTT.

The rearrangement joins TRBV7-9 to TRBJ1-5, with 7 bases matching TRBD1. J lost 4 bases, V lost 0 bases, and 3 bases had no gene match. Germline V lookup: CDR1 SEHNR, CDR2 FQNEAQ (reference sequence). CDR3 size: 15 residues. This CDR3 is CASSLAPGQNQPQHF. The DNA of the CDR3 is TGTGCCAGCAGCTTAGCGCCGGGACAGAATCAGCCCCAGCATTTT.

This clonotype has a count of ten or more. The chain carries TRBV6-1 and TRBJ1-5; a weak D match, TRBD1 (5 bases). CDR1 and CDR2 from the germline V gene are MNHNS and SASEGT. The CDR3 has 17 residues. Trimming cost V 0 bases and J 3 bases, with 15 bases left between them. CDR3: CASSEAVQGRFNQPQHF. CDR3 coding DNA: TGTGCCAGCAGTGAAGCTGTGCAGGGACGGTTCAATCAGCCCCAGCATTTT.

This chain uses TRBV3-1 with TRBJ2-1; unclear D gene. Germline V gene sequence: CDR1 LGHDT, CDR2 YNNKEL (reference sequence). The CDR3 extends over 15 amino acids. The V and J ends lost 3 bases and 9 bases respectively, with 18 bases between them. The CDR3 reads CASSQYFTSRAEQFF. CDR3 coding DNA: TGTGCCAGCAGCCAGTATTTTACGAGTCGGGCTGAGCAGTTCTTC.

This clonotype turned up a few times. This sequence joins TRBV28 and TRBJ2-3; 10 bases match TRBD1. There are 14 residues in the CDR3. Germline CDR1 MDHEN, CDR2 SYDVKM. Unmatched junction bases numbered 3, after V lost 4 bases and J lost 5 bases. CDR3 in amino acids: CASSWDRGIDTQYF. The CDR3 bases are TGTGCCAGCAGTTGGGACAGGGGCATAGATACGCAGTATTTT.

The genes are TRBV6-6 and TRBJ2-5, with 10 bases lining up with TRBD2. The CDR3 loop spans 15 amino acids. V trimming: 5 bases; J trimming: 5 bases; junction bases outside the gene matches: 8. Per germline, CDR1 MNHNY and CDR2 SVGAGI (reference sequence). The CDR3 here is CASSPRERGGETQYF. CDR3 in DNA: TGTGCCAGCAGTCCCAGAGAGCGGGGGGGTGAGACCCAGTACTTC.

The V call is TRBV20-1, the J call TRBJ2-3; D gene uncertain. The CDR3 runs 15 residues. Germline CDR1 and CDR2: DFQATT and SNEGSKA (reference sequence). V was trimmed by 5 bases and J by 2 bases, leaving 17 bases between them. The CDR3 loop reads CSAGPRHVDTDTQYF. The DNA for the CDR3 is TGCAGTGCTGGGCCCCGGCATGTCGACACAGATACGCAGTATTTT.

This chain joins TRBV7-2 and TRBJ1-1; TRBD1 agrees at 8 bases. CDR1 is SGHTA and CDR2 is FQGNSA in the germline V gene. The CDR3 sequence is 17 residues long. Unmatched junction bases numbered 9, after V lost 2 bases and J lost 1 base. DNA for the CDR3: TGTGCCAGCAGCTTAACCCGGCAGGGGGCGAGGAACACTGAAGCTTTCTTT. This translates into CASSLTRQGARNTEAFF.

A few counts support this clonotype. The V call is TRBV5-1, the J call TRBJ2-5, with 15 bases matching TRBD2. CDR1 SGHRS and CDR2 YFSETQ come from the germline V gene. The CDR3 length is 18 residues. The V segment lost 3 bases and the J segment 2 bases; nucleotides outside the gene matches: 8. The CDR3 coding sequence is TGCGCCAGCAGCTCACCGGGACTAGCGGGAGGAGGGCAAGAGACCCAGTACTTC. Its translation: CASSSPGLAGGGQETQYF.

This chain links TRBV2 with TRBJ2-7; D unresolved. Per the germline V gene, CDR1 is SNHLY and CDR2 is FYNNEI. This CDR3 is built from 13 residues. The ends were cut back, 3 bases at V and 8 bases at J, with 14 bases in the middle. CDR3: CASSDGRRTKQYF. The CDR3 DNA is TGTGCCAGCAGTGATGGTAGGCGTACGAAGCAGTACTTC.

The CDR3: CASSQLPSSAYNEQFF. In DNA, the CDR3 is TGTGCCAGCAGCCAGCTCCCCAGCAGCGCCTACAATGAGCAGTTCTTC. This chain uses TRBV5-6 with TRBJ2-1; no reliable D call. The CDR3 has 16 residues. Trimming removed 4 bases from V and 2 bases from J, with 16 bases in between. Germline assignment: CDR1 SGHDT and CDR2 YYEEEE. The whole variable domain, filled in from reference TRBV5-6 and TRBJ2-1, reads DAGVTQSPTHLIKTRGQQVTLRCSPKSGHDTVSWYQQALGQGPQFIFQYYEEEERQRGNFPDRFSGHQFPNYSSELNVNALLLGDSALYLCASSQLPSSAYNEQFFGPGTRLTVL.